This T cell receptor beta chain was sequenced for a study of blood T cell repertoires in COVID-19. There are 14 residues in the CDR3. Trimming cost V 5 bases and J 4 bases, with 11 bases left between them. Germline CDR1 SEHNR, CDR2 FQNEAQ (reference sequence). Donors in Cohort 3 counted as recovered after two negative PCRs, clearance, or symptom resolution. As processed by the authors: Reference gene primers were amplified, and this amplification served to estimate nucleated cell counts. Assay used: immunoSEQ multiplex PCR; TCRdb lists only in-frame clones, some missing. The V and J calls and the clone size are those of that table, but D and trimming were determined from the DNA. The sample contains 300,000 to 400,000 clones, about 90% of which appear only once.

This rearrangement joins TRBV7-9 to TRBJ1-4; TRBD1 is a possible D gene (6 bases). The TCR was taken from a young woman who had recovered from COVID-19. Sequenced material: PBMCs or T cells enriched from blood (not recorded which). The DNA of the CDR3 is TGTGCCAGCAGCCCCGGACAGTATAATGAAAAACTGTTTTTT. Amino acid sequence: CASSPGQYNEKLFF. The variable domain in full, with the rest retrieved from reference TRBV7-9 and TRBJ1-4, is DTGVSQNPRHKITKRGQNVTFRCDPISEHNRLYWYRQTLGQGPEFLTYFQNEAQLEKSRLLSDRFSAERPKGSFSTLEIQRTEQGDSAMYLCASSPGQYNEKLFFGSGTQLSVL.